Listed below are T cell receptor beta chains from one sample, sequenced in a study of shared clonotypes between healthy human individuals. Measured with immunoSEQ multiplex PCR; TCRdb has only the in-frame clones, and not every one. This table holds 2 million to 2.5 million clones, approximately 93% found once. Input material: naive CD4+ T cells from PBMCs. The source of these receptors is a man between 18 and 35 years old in good health. Some clones in this sample may be carry-over from other donors' samples. Both conserved end residues are part of each CDR3. The D gene is left open where the match is weak. For some rows the clone size is stated as once, few or many, or as a class when expanded; others skip it.

V	D	J	size	length	CDR3	DNA
TRBV2	-	TRBJ1-3	few	13	CASRVDWGNTIYF	TGTGCCAGCAGGGTAGATTGGGGAAACACCATATATTTT
TRBV6-4	TRBD2	TRBJ2-1	-	18	CASSARGEGYSSYNEQFF	TGTGCCAGCAGTGCGAGAGGGGAGGGATACTCCTCCTACAATGAGCAGTTCTTC
TRBV29-1	-	TRBJ2-3	-	12	CSVAGVMVTQYF	TGCAGCGTTGCGGGGGTCATGGTTACGCAGTATTTT
TRBV27	TRBD1	TRBJ1-1	-	15	CASSFRDRSNTEAFF	TGTGCCAGCAGTTTCCGGGACAGGTCGAACACTGAAGCTTTCTTT
TRBV7-2	TRBD1	TRBJ2-6	-	19	CASSLRGQGAPSGANVLTF	TGTGCCAGCAGCTTACGGGGTCAGGGGGCACCTTCTGGGGCCAACGTCCTGACTTTC
TRBV28	TRBD2	TRBJ2-7	-	14	CASSYSGASYEQYF	TGTGCCAGCAGTTATAGCGGGGCCTCCTACGAGCAGTACTTC
TRBV7-7	TRBD2	TRBJ2-5	-	18	CASSLVPSGITYQETQYF	TGTGCCAGCAGCTTAGTTCCTAGCGGGATTACTTACCAAGAGACCCAGTACTTC
TRBV7-3	TRBD1	TRBJ1-1	-	14	CASSLQGVNTEAFF	TGTGCCAGCAGCCTACAGGGGGTGAACACTGAAGCTTTCTTT
TRBV6-6	TRBD1	TRBJ1-2	-	15	CASSSAGTGTHGYTF	TGTGCCAGCAGTTCCGCCGGGACAGGGACCCATGGCTACACCTTC
TRBV7-2	-	TRBJ2-3	-	16	CASSLTPGPPGDTQYF	TGTGCCAGCAGCTTAACTCCGGGACCACCTGGCGATACGCAGTATTTT
TRBV7-9	-	TRBJ1-1	few	14	CAASAGGLNTEAFF	TGTGCCGCCTCCGCGGGGGGATTGAACACTGAAGCTTTCTTT
TRBV21-1	-	TRBJ2-1	-	14	CASSNGRAQNEQFF	TGTGCCAGCAGCAACGGGAGGGCCCAAAATGAGCAGTTCTTC
TRBV5-6	-	TRBJ2-5	-	12	CASGGRFETQYF	TGTGCCAGCGGGGGGCGCTTTGAGACCCAGTACTTC
TRBV2	-	TRBJ1-4	-	16	CASSARGNRGTEKLFF	TGTGCCAGCAGCGCTCGGGGCAATAGAGGAACTGAAAAACTGTTTTTT
TRBV29-1	-	TRBJ2-2	-	15	CSVVDPTGDTGELFF	TGCAGCGTTGTCGACCCGACTGGAGACACCGGGGAGCTGTTTTTT
TRBV2	-	TRBJ2-3	-	14	CASRDRSSTDTQYF	TGTGCCAGCCGAGACAGATCTAGCACAGATACGCAGTATTTT
TRBV7-2	-	TRBJ1-5	-	14	CASSLQGAYQPQHF	TGTGCCAGCAGCTTACAGGGAGCTTATCAGCCCCAGCATTTT
TRBV5-1	TRBD2	TRBJ2-1	-	15	CASTPSGGSYNEQFF	TGCGCCAGCACACCGAGCGGGGGCTCCTACAATGAGCAGTTCTTC
TRBV6-1	-	TRBJ1-5	-	14	CASKNRQGGQPQHF	TGTGCCAGCAAGAATAGGCAGGGTGGCCAGCCCCAGCATTTT
TRBV6-1	-	TRBJ1-6	-	13	CASSEISGLSLHF	TGTGCCAGCAGTGAAATAAGTGGGCTCTCCCTCCACTTT
TRBV7-9	TRBD1	TRBJ1-4	-	16	CASSLGQGAWGEKLFF	TGTGCCAGCAGCTTGGGACAGGGGGCCTGGGGTGAAAAACTGTTTTTT
TRBV6-5	-	TRBJ2-1	-	15	CASSRGRGSYNEQFF	TGTGCCAGCAGTAGAGGGAGGGGGTCCTACAATGAGCAGTTCTTC
TRBV5-1	-	TRBJ1-4	-	11	CASRINEKLFF	TGCGCCAGCAGGATTAATGAAAAACTGTTTTTT
TRBV5-1	TRBD2	TRBJ2-1	-	17	CASSLGPAGNSYNEQFF	TGCGCCAGCAGCTTGGGTCCAGCGGGAAACTCCTACAATGAGCAGTTCTTC
TRBV18	TRBD1	TRBJ2-2	-	15	CASSLGQSNTGELFF	TGTGCCAGCTCACTGGGACAGTCGAACACCGGGGAGCTGTTTTTT
TRBV10-2	-	TRBJ2-5	-	14	CASTGLSARETQYF	TGCGCCAGCACCGGACTCTCGGCACGGGAGACCCAGTACTTC
TRBV18	TRBD2	TRBJ2-1	-	16	CASSRQRTSGYNEQFF	TGTGCCAGCTCACGGCAAAGGACTAGCGGCTACAATGAGCAGTTCTTC
TRBV29-1	-	TRBJ2-1	-	17	CSVERGSRQGSYNEQFF	TGCAGCGTTGAGAGGGGTAGCCGGCAAGGGAGCTACAATGAGCAGTTCTTC
TRBV2	-	TRBJ2-1	-	11	CASRGGMEQFF	TGTGCCAGCAGGGGAGGAATGGAGCAGTTCTTC
TRBV9	-	TRBJ1-3	-	15	CASSDRGSSGNTIYF	TGTGCCAGCAGCGACAGAGGGTCCTCTGGAAACACCATATATTTT
TRBV6-5	TRBD1	TRBJ2-5	-	13	CARDTGAVETQYF	TGTGCCAGGGACACAGGGGCGGTGGAGACCCAGTACTTC
TRBV11-2	-	TRBJ1-1	few	13	CATSQGEGTEAFF	TGTGCCACCTCGCAGGGTGAGGGCACTGAAGCTTTCTTT
TRBV7-2	-	TRBJ1-5	-	14	CASTKFGLGQPQHF	TGTGCCAGTACAAAGTTCGGGCTTGGTCAGCCCCAGCATTTT